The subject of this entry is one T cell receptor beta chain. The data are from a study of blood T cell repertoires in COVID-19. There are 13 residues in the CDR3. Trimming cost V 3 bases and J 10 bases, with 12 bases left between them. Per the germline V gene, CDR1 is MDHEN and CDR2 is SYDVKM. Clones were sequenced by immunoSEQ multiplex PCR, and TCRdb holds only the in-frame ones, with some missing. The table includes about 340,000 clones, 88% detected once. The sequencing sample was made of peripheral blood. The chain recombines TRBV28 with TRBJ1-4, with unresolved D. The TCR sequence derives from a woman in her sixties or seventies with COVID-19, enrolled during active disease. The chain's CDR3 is CASSFDQVPKLFF. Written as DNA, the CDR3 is TGTGCCAGCAGTTTCGATCAGGTGCCAAAACTGTTTTTT. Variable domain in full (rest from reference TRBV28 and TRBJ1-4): DVKVTQSSRYLVKRTGEKVFLECVQDMDHENMFWYRQDPGLGLRLIYFSYDVKMKEKGDIPEGYSVSREKKERFSLILESASTNQTSMYLCASSFDQVPKLFFGSGTQLSVL.